Each of the 4 T cell receptor beta chains below was sequenced from the same sample in a study of regulatory T cells in long-lasting Graves disease. Investigators prepared the TCR beta libraries by applying iRepertoire HTBI primers and Arm-PCR of CDR3 regions. TCRdb itself ran the multiplex PCR reads through MiXCR, one entry per CDR3 protein. The data contain roughly 380,000 distinct CDR3 sequences, around 15% of them singletons. Time point of the sample: newly diagnosed GD, antithyroid drugs for less than 3 months. Following extraction of RNA from PBMCs, that RNA was used to make the TCR library. This sample was also put to use in a study of T cells in Graves' hyperthyroidism and ophthalmopathy.

Sequencing was performed on peripheral blood mononuclear cells (PBMCs), taken at new diagnosis, from a patient treated with antithyroid drugs. Source of these receptors: a man aged 35-49 years with Graves disease.

V and J are TRBV5-6 and TRBJ2-2; D not resolved. CDR1 is SGHDT and CDR2 is YYEEEE in the germline V gene. The CDR3 covers 14 residues. The germline V and J ends were trimmed by 3 bases and 10 bases, with 16 bases remaining between them. In DNA form, the CDR3 reads TGTGCCAGCAGCTCAGGCCCCGACCCCCTGGAGCTGTTTTTT. It encodes CASSSGPDPLELFF.

The rearrangement uses TRBV4-1 and TRBJ1-5, with D perhaps TRBD1 (5 bases). This CDR3 has 15 amino acids. Germline V gene lookup returns CDR1 MGHRA and CDR2 YSYEKL. V was clipped by 1 base and J by 4 bases, with 11 bases between them. The CDR3 here is CASSQGGGGNQPQHF. For the CDR3, the DNA is TGCGCCAGCAGCCAAGGGGGCGGGGGAAATCAGCCCCAGCATTTT.

This clonotype has at least ten counts. The V call is TRBV2, the J call TRBJ2-7; D call uncertain. V shed 8 bases and J shed 0 bases, with 8 bases lying between them. The CDR3 has 12 amino acids. Germline V gene sequence: CDR1 SNHLY, CDR2 FYNNEI. CDR3 coding DNA: TGTGCCAGCGGTAGGTTCTCCTACGAGCAGTACTTC. It translates to CASGRFSYEQYF.

This clonotype was observed many times. V and J are TRBV27 and TRBJ2-7; no definite D call. Germline V gives CDR1 MNHEY, CDR2 SMNVEV (reference sequence). CDR3 size: 15 residues. Trimming pared 1 base from V and 2 bases from J, leaving 12 bases between. The CDR3 nucleotides read TGTGCCAGCAGTTTATATCCAGGCACAACCTACGAGCAGTACTTC. This codes for CASSLYPGTTYEQYF.